A single sample is the source of the 5 T cell receptor beta chains below, sequenced in a study of cytomegalovirus exposure and HLA in healthy donors. Primers: 60 Vbeta forward and 13 Jbeta reverse. This table comes from immunoSEQ multiplex PCR, and its TCRdb copy is limited to in-frame clones, with some not included. The data contain some 130,000 clones, around 9% of them singletons. Sequenced input: PBMCs. The source is a middle-aged woman in good health and CMV-seropositive.

The DNA of the CDR3 is TGTGCCAGTAGTATTCGTCGGGGGGGCGAAAAACTGTTTTTT. Protein product: CASSIRRGGEKLFF. The chain has TRBV19 and TRBJ1-4; D possibly corresponds to TRBD1 (6 bases). Trimming removed 3 bases from V and 8 bases from J, with 13 bases in between. The germline CDR1 and CDR2 sequences are LNHDA and SQIVND (reference sequence). This CDR3 comprises 14 residues.

The chain is built from TRBV6-5 and TRBJ1-5, with TRBD1 matching 10 bases. With V trimmed by 6 bases and J by 4 bases, 6 bases remained unmatched. Looked up from germline, CDR1 is MNHEY and CDR2 is SVGAGI. The CDR3 totals 15 residues. CDR3 sequence: CASSPGTGANQPQHF. The CDR3 region has the DNA TGTGCCAGCAGCCCCGGGACAGGGGCAAATCAGCCCCAGCATTTT.

This chain uses TRBV5-1 with TRBJ1-4; D ambiguous. V shed 0 bases and J shed 8 bases, with 11 bases lying between them. This CDR3 has 14 residues. Germline CDR1 and CDR2: SGHRS and YFSETQ. CDR3 loop: CASSLGPGGEKLFF. The CDR3 nucleotides are TGCGCCAGCAGCTTGGGCCCGGGAGGAGAAAAACTGTTTTTT.

There are a few counts of this clone. The gene calls are TRBV29-1 and TRBJ1-2; 7 bases match TRBD1. Germline V CDR1 and CDR2: SQVTM, ANQGSEA. CDR3 length: 13 residues. Trimming cost V 7 bases and J 1 base; bases outside gene matches: 6. DNA for the CDR3: TGCAGCGGACGGACAGGACTTAACTATGGCTACACCTTC. Residues: CSGRTGLNYGYTF.

This rearrangement joins TRBV4-2 to TRBJ2-7; the D gene is possibly TRBD2 (6 bases). Trimming shortened V by 0 bases and J by 6 bases, and 15 bases separated the two germline ends. The CDR3 loop spans 15 amino acids. Looked up from germline, CDR1 is LGHNA and CDR2 is YNFKEQ. The CDR3 coding sequence is TGTGCCAGCAGCCAAGATAGGGCGACTAGACCCGAGCAGTACTTC. Protein sequence: CASSQDRATRPEQYF.